The next 21 T cell receptor beta chains were all read from a single sample in a study of regulatory T cells in long-lasting Graves disease. The time point here: persistent/refractory GD, antithyroid drugs over 5 years with positive TRAb. Construction of the TCR library relied on RNA isolated from PBMCs. Construction of TCR beta libraries relied on iRepertoire HTBI primers and on Arm-PCR targeting CDR3 regions. TCRdb redid the calling of the multiplex PCR reads with MiXCR, one entry per CDR3 protein. This sample has 450,000 or so distinct CDR3 sequences; more than 20% occur once, and the top ten carry approximately 7.8%. This specimen was peripheral blood mononuclear cells (PBMCs), taken when the disease was refractory, from a patient treated with antithyroid drugs. The receptors were sampled from a female donor with Graves disease.

This clonotype was seen many times. This chain uses TRBV27 with TRBJ2-7; D is possibly TRBD2 (6 bases). CDR1 and CDR2 (germline): MNHEY, SMNVEV (reference sequence). V was trimmed by 4 bases and J by 0 bases, leaving 10 bases between them. The length of the CDR3 is 14 residues. The CDR3 nucleotides read TGTGCCAGCAGTTGGCGGGGCGACTCCTACGAGCAGTACTTC. Protein: CASSWRGDSYEQYF.

The sample holds a few counts of this clonotype. V and J are TRBV9 and TRBJ1-6; TRBD1 is a possible D gene (5 bases). The CDR3 has 15 amino acids. V was clipped by 3 bases and J by 7 bases, with 14 bases between them. Germline-derived CDR1 and CDR2 are SGDLS and YYNGEE. The CDR3 protein is CASSAELGRNSPLHF. The CDR3 region has the DNA TGTGCCAGCAGCGCCGAATTGGGGCGGAATTCACCCCTCCACTTT.

There are a few counts of this clonotype. This chain uses TRBV9 with TRBJ1-1; D gene unclear. Deletions cut 4 bases from V and 6 bases from J, with 19 bases between. CDR1 is SGDLS and CDR2 is YYNGEE in the germline V gene. This CDR3 is built from 15 residues. The CDR3 loop reads CASSSEGMPSSEAFF. The CDR3 nucleotides read TGTGCCAGCAGCAGCGAGGGTATGCCAAGCTCTGAAGCTTTCTTT. Full variable domain (outside the CDR3, taken from reference TRBV9 and TRBJ1-1): DSGVTQTPKHLITATGQRVTLRCSPRSGDLSVYWYQQSLDQGLQFLIQYYNGEERAKGNILERFSAQQFPDLHSELNLSSLELGDSALYFCASSSEGMPSSEAFFGQGTRLTVV.

This clonotype was picked up many times. The CDR3 is CASSLSVSSYEQYF. CDR3 in DNA: TGTGCCAGCAGTTTATCAGTGAGCTCCTACGAGCAGTACTTC. V is TRBV28 and J is TRBJ2-7; unclear D gene. Germline V gene data show CDR1 as MDHEN and CDR2 as SYDVKM. There are 14 residues in the CDR3. V was shortened by 1 base and J by 0 bases, with 7 bases between the two germline ends.

This clonotype was seen at least ten times. The genes are TRBV20-1 and TRBJ2-7, with TRBD2 identical over 14 bases. The V gene end was trimmed by 6 bases and the J gene end by 5 bases; junction bases not matched to a gene: 6. CDR1 is DFQATT, CDR2 SNEGSKA, per germline (reference sequence). This CDR3 spans 14 amino acids. CDR3 sequence: CSARGTSGSHEQYF. DNA for the CDR3: TGCAGTGCAAGGGGGACTAGCGGGAGTCACGAGCAGTACTTC.

This clonotype has more than one count but fewer than ten. The V gene is TRBV14, the J gene TRBJ2-7, with 8 bases identical to TRBD1. Germline V CDR1 and CDR2: SGHDN, FVKESK. The CDR3 has 15 residues. V shed 5 bases, J shed 3 bases, and the junction held 9 bases outside the gene matches. The CDR3 DNA reads TGTGCCAGCAGCAACCCCGGACAGGGCGACTACGAGCAGTACTTC. Translating it yields CASSNPGQGDYEQYF.

This clonotype showed up just a few times. The rearrangement joins TRBV20-1 to TRBJ2-7; TRBD1 matches at 8 bases. Per the germline V gene, CDR1 is DFQATT and CDR2 is SNEGSKA (reference sequence). The CDR3 consists of 13 residues. The junction had 3 bases not matched to a gene; V was cut back by 3 bases and J by 2 bases. CDR3 nucleotides: TGCAGTGCTAGCCCGGGACAGGCCTACGAGCAGTACTTC. Amino acid sequence: CSASPGQAYEQYF.

The chain joins TRBV5-1 to TRBJ2-2; D gene unclear. V lost 1 base, J lost 5 bases, and 9 bases lay in between. There are 14 residues in the CDR3. The V gene's germline CDR1 is SGHRS and CDR2 YFSETQ. The DNA for the CDR3 is TGCGCCAGCAGCTTGCCTGGGCAGACCGGGGAGCTGTTTTTT. The encoded protein is CASSLPGQTGELFF.

The chain uses TRBV29-1 and TRBJ1-2, with D hard to call. Germline loops: CDR1 SQVTM, CDR2 ANQGSEA. CDR3 length equals 14 residues. V lost 4 bases, J lost 4 bases, and 16 bases lay in between. The DNA of the CDR3 is TGCAGCGTTGGGGCCGGGTCCCCCGGCTATGGCTACACCTTC. This encodes CSVGAGSPGYGYTF.

This rearrangement joins TRBV15 to TRBJ2-7, with 14 bases lining up with TRBD2. The CDR3 totals 15 residues. CDR1 and CDR2 (germline): LNHNV, YYDKDF (reference sequence). V lost 4 bases, J lost 4 bases, and 3 bases stayed unmatched. CDR3 coding DNA: TGTGCCACCAGCACGGGACTAGCGGGAGTTTACGAGCAGTACTTC. Amino acids: CATSTGLAGVYEQYF.

Many counts were recorded for this clonotype. The V gene is TRBV30, the J gene TRBJ2-7; D remains unclear. V gave up 6 bases and J gave up 2 bases, with 11 bases separating them. The CDR3 runs 12 residues. Germline CDR1 GTSNPN, CDR2 SVGIG (reference sequence). The CDR3 protein is CACYGPPYEQYF. The CDR3 DNA reads as TGTGCCTGTTACGGACCCCCCTACGAGCAGTACTTC.

This clonotype turned up a few times. The chain couples TRBV24-1 to TRBJ2-4; 9 bases map to TRBD1. Germline CDR1 reads KGHDR; CDR2 reads SFDVKD. The CDR3 consists of 15 residues. J was trimmed by 8 bases and V by 4 bases; bases with no gene match: 8. As DNA, the CDR3 is TGTGCCACCAGTGAACAGGGACAGGGAAGTCACATTCAGTACTTC. Its protein product is CATSEQGQGSHIQYF.

Here the CDR3 reads CASSWGTGGTEAFF. The CDR3 DNA sequence: TGTGCCAGCAGTTGGGGGACAGGGGGCACTGAAGCTTTCTTT. This chain connects TRBV6-9 to TRBJ1-1, with 11 bases lining up with TRBD1. From germline, CDR1 is MNHGY and CDR2 SVAAGI. V lost 4 bases to trimming and J lost 4 bases; unmatched junction nucleotides: 2. The CDR3 extends over 14 amino acids.

Many counts were recorded for this clonotype. The chain carries TRBV28 and TRBJ1-6; D call uncertain. Between the trimmed V and J ends, which lost 3 bases and 4 bases, there was a span of 10 bases. The length of the CDR3 is 15 residues. Looked up from germline, CDR1 is MDHEN and CDR2 is SYDVKM. CDR3 in DNA: TGTGCCAGCAGTTTCTTATCGGAATATAATTCACCCCTCCACTTT. It encodes CASSFLSEYNSPLHF.

This clonotype was found many times. The V gene is TRBV7-3, the J gene TRBJ2-7; 7 positions match TRBD2. Trimming cost V 2 bases and J 0 bases; bases outside gene matches: 1. CDR1 SGHTA and CDR2 FQGTGA come from the germline V gene. The length of the CDR3 is 14 residues. The CDR3 DNA follows: TGTGCCAGCAGCTTACTAGCGGACTCCTACGAGCAGTACTTC. It specifies CASSLLADSYEQYF.

This clonotype was counted at least ten times. The chain employs TRBV30 and TRBJ2-7; TRBD1 might be the D (5 bases). V lost 2 bases to trimming and J lost 5 bases, with 13 bases between them. The CDR3 length is 13 residues. Germline V gene data show CDR1 as GTSNPN and CDR2 as SVGIG (reference sequence). The CDR3 loop is CAWSLGPVDEQYF. For the CDR3, the DNA is TGTGCCTGGAGTTTGGGGCCAGTTGACGAGCAGTACTTC.

The chain recombines TRBV6-2 or TRBV6-3 with TRBJ2-5; D could derive from TRBD1 or TRBD2 (6 bases each). CDR3 length: 14 amino acids. Trimming cost V 6 bases and J 3 bases, with 14 bases left between them. The germline V gene encodes CDR1 MNHEY and CDR2 SVGEGT. This CDR3 is CASSRLGGEETQYF. The CDR3 DNA sequence: TGTGCCAGCAGCAGACTAGGGGGAGAAGAGACCCAGTACTTC.

This sequence joins TRBV7-3 and TRBJ2-1; D is undetermined. With 5 bases removed from V and 3 bases from J, the gap between germline ends came to 8 bases. The V gene's germline CDR1 is SGHTA and CDR2 FQGTGA. The CDR3 spans 13 residues. The CDR3 DNA reads TGTGCCAGCAGCCGGGCCCTCTACAATGAGCAGTTCTTC. It codes for CASSRALYNEQFF.

This clonotype was counted a single time. This could be a read error, since a much larger clone is one nucleotide away. This sequence joins TRBV11-2 and TRBJ2-7; no firm D call. Germline CDR1 SGHAT, CDR2 FQNNGV. The CDR3 has 13 residues. CDR3 region: CASSPTEPSEQHF. The CDR3, as DNA: TGTGCCAGCAGCCCGACGGAGCCGAGCGAGCAGCACTTC.

The chain has TRBV9 and TRBJ1-1, with D possibly TRBD1 on 5 matching bases. The germline V gene has CDR1 SGDLS and CDR2 YYNGEE. V lost 0 bases to trimming and J lost 5 bases, with 8 bases between them. The CDR3 length is 13 residues. The CDR3: CASSVDPGTEAFF. For the CDR3, the DNA is TGTGCCAGCAGCGTAGACCCAGGGACTGAAGCTTTCTTT.

This clonotype was seen ten or more times. The genes are TRBV15 and TRBJ2-2, with D tentatively TRBD2 (6 bases). There are 14 residues in the CDR3. Trimming stripped 7 bases from V and 2 bases from J, with 11 bases between. The germline CDR1 and CDR2 sequences are LNHNV and YYDKDF (reference sequence). CDR3 loop: CATTGSGNTGELFF. CDR3 nucleotide sequence: TGTGCCACCACCGGTAGCGGAAACACCGGGGAGCTGTTTTTT.